Below, 23 T cell receptor beta chains from the same sample are listed, as sequenced in a study of blood T cell repertoires in COVID-19. The table came from immunoSEQ multiplex PCR; TCRdb's copy has only in-frame clones and leaves some out. This table has 120,000 or so clones, about 86% appearing once. Specimen: peripheral blood. The receptor source for this set is a woman aged 50 to 60 with active or convalescent COVID-19.

J is TRBJ2-2 and V is TRBV4-2; 9 positions agree with TRBD2. This CDR3 spans 16 amino acids. The junction had 1 base not matched to a gene; V was cut back by 1 base and J by 1 base. The germline gives CDR1 LGHNA, CDR2 YNFKEQ. The CDR3: CASSQARGGNTGELFF. In DNA, the CDR3 is TGTGCCAGCAGCCAAGCGCGGGGGGGGAACACCGGGGAGCTGTTTTTT.

The chain carries TRBV19 and TRBJ2-3; D gene unclear. The germline gives CDR1 LNHDA, CDR2 SQIVND (reference sequence). V lost 7 bases, J lost 6 bases, and 8 bases lay in between. This CDR3 has 11 residues. The CDR3 region is CASTEADTQYF. The CDR3 DNA reads TGTGCCAGTACAGAGGCGGATACGCAGTATTTT.

With regard to this clone: In the same sample, other DNA sequences code for this CDR3. This chain joins TRBV5-1 and TRBJ2-3; 11 nucleotides match TRBD1. The CDR3 contains 15 residues. Germline V gene sequence: CDR1 SGHRS, CDR2 YFSETQ. V lost 4 bases and J lost 1; bases outside the gene matches: 2. In nucleotides, the CDR3 is TGCGCCAGCAGCCTGGGACAGGGGGGCACAGATACGCAGTATTTT. Its protein product is CASSLGQGGTDTQYF.

CDR3 protein: CATSRRQSSGNTIYF. The CDR3 nucleotides are TGTGCCACCAGCAGAAGACAGTCCTCTGGAAACACCATATATTTT. This chain links TRBV15 with TRBJ1-3; D might be TRBD1 (5 bases). The V gene's germline CDR1 is LNHNV and CDR2 YYDKDF (reference sequence). The CDR3 is 15 amino acids. V lost 2 bases, J lost 0 bases, and 8 bases lay in between.

The gene calls are TRBV7-9 and TRBJ2-3; D is perhaps TRBD2 (6 bases). The V gene lost 0 bases and the J gene lost 4 bases, with 20 bases spanning the gap. Per the germline V gene, CDR1 is SEHNR and CDR2 is FQNEAQ (reference sequence). The CDR3 has 18 amino acids. The CDR3 loop is CASSLALLASGRADTQYF. In DNA, the CDR3 is TGTGCCAGCAGCTTAGCGCTCCTAGCGAGTGGACGGGCAGATACGCAGTATTTT.

V usage is TRBV3-1 (or the pseudogene TRBV3-2) and J usage is TRBJ2-3; 12 nucleotides align to TRBD2. Per germline, CDR1 LGHDT and CDR2 YNNKEL (reference sequence). This CDR3 has 12 residues. V trimming: 3 bases; J trimming: 14 bases; junction bases outside the gene matches: 3. In DNA form, the CDR3 reads TGTGCCAGCAGCCACGGACTAGCGGGACTGTATTTT. It yields the protein CASSHGLAGLYF.

V is TRBV28 and J is TRBJ2-7, with 12 positions matching TRBD1. Looked up from germline, CDR1 is MDHEN and CDR2 is SYDVKM. The CDR3 sequence is 16 residues long. With V trimmed by 5 bases and J by 3 bases, 8 bases remained unmatched. CDR3 bases: TGTGCCAGCAGTCCCGCCGGGACAGGGGGCTTCTACGAGCAGTACTTC. It codes for CASSPAGTGGFYEQYF.

The V gene is TRBV4-2, the J gene TRBJ2-1; weak D call: TRBD2 (5 bases). Germline CDR1 is LGHNA and CDR2 is YNFKEQ. The CDR3 contains 13 residues. V lost 4 bases to trimming and J lost 5 bases, with 9 bases between them. The chain's CDR3 is CASSPSLDNEQFF. DNA of the CDR3: TGTGCCAGCAGCCCCTCACTAGACAATGAGCAGTTCTTC.

This clone was recorded once. The chain is built from TRBV30 and TRBJ1-2; 11 bases map to TRBD1. Germline CDR1 reads GTSNPN; CDR2 reads SVGIG (reference sequence). The CDR3 has 15 residues. V dropped 0 bases and J dropped 7; count of bases not matched to a gene: 7. The CDR3 reads CAWSVPRTGGLGYTF. The CDR3 region has the DNA TGTGCCTGGAGTGTACCCCGGACAGGGGGCCTTGGCTACACCTTC.

The genes are TRBV6-1 and TRBJ2-3; TRBD2 aligns across 9 bases. The germline V gene encodes CDR1 MNHNS and CDR2 SASEGT. Losses at the gene ends were 2 bases for V and 2 bases for J; bases not matched to a gene: 8. There are 17 residues in the CDR3. CDR3 residues: CASSEFRGRATTDTQYF. The CDR3 DNA sequence: TGTGCCAGCAGTGAATTCCGCGGGAGGGCCACCACAGATACGCAGTATTTT.

The chain uses TRBV28 and TRBJ2-5; D may be TRBD1 (6 bases). Germline CDR1 and CDR2: MDHEN and SYDVKM. The CDR3 sequence is 12 residues long. Trimming cost V 5 bases and J 5 bases, with 9 bases left between them. The chain's CDR3 is CASSRTAETQYF. The CDR3 DNA is TGTGCCAGCAGTCGGACAGCGGAGACCCAGTACTTC.

V gene TRBV6-2 or TRBV6-3 combines with J gene TRBJ2-1; perhaps TRBD2 as D (5 bases). Germline values: CDR1 MNHEY, CDR2 SVGEGT. V was clipped by 5 bases and J by 0 bases, with 14 bases between them. This CDR3 has 16 amino acids. In DNA form, the CDR3 reads TGTGCCAGCAGTGACGGACTGATAAGCTCCTACAATGAGCAGTTCTTC. Translated, it gives CASSDGLISSYNEQFF.

CDR3 residues: CASRPTSGRAGEQYF. CDR3 coding DNA: TGTGCAAGTCGCCCCACTAGCGGGAGGGCCGGAGAGCAGTACTTC. The chain carries TRBV12-2 and TRBJ2-7; TRBD2 is the table's D call and was not checked against the DNA. TRBV12-2 is shown as a pseudogene. The CDR3 is made up of 15 amino acids.

The rearrangement joins TRBV7-6 to TRBJ2-2; D uncertain. This CDR3 is 15 amino acids long. Germline loops: CDR1 SGHVS, CDR2 FNYEAQ. V lost 0 bases and J lost 1, with 6 bases in between. CDR3 amino acids: CASSLALLNTGELFF. Written as DNA, the CDR3 is TGTGCCAGCAGCTTAGCGCTACTGAACACCGGGGAGCTGTTTTTT.

V and J are TRBV3-1 (or the pseudogene TRBV3-2) and TRBJ2-7; 7 positions agree with TRBD2. V dropped 1 base and J dropped 6; count of bases not matched to a gene: 0. Germline V gene data show CDR1 as LGHDT and CDR2 as YNNKEL (reference sequence). This CDR3 has 12 residues. The CDR3 sequence: CASSQAGGEQYF. CDR3 coding DNA: TGTGCCAGCAGCCAAGCGGGGGGCGAGCAGTACTTC.

The chain links TRBV9 to TRBJ2-3, with TRBD1 matching over 8 bases. The CDR3 runs 15 residues. J lost 1 base, V lost 6 bases, and 7 bases had no gene match. CDR1 is SGDLS, CDR2 YYNGEE, per germline. This CDR3 reads CASTIQGAGTDTQYF. The CDR3 bases are TGTGCCAGCACCATTCAGGGGGCTGGCACAGATACGCAGTATTTT.

The chain uses TRBV5-1 and TRBJ2-1; perhaps TRBD2 as D (6 bases). The CDR3 is 11 residues long. V was trimmed by 3 bases and J by 12 bases, leaving 10 bases between them. Looked up from germline, CDR1 is SGHRS and CDR2 is YFSETQ. The CDR3 loop is CASSSGTSQFF. The CDR3 DNA reads TGCGCCAGCAGCTCCGGGACTTCGCAGTTCTTC.

The genes are TRBV9 and TRBJ1-2; 8 bases agree with TRBD1. CDR1 and CDR2 (germline): SGDLS, YYNGEE. The CDR3 loop spans 14 amino acids. V was pared by 3 bases and J by 3 bases, with 4 bases of the junction left unmatched. CDR3 nucleotide sequence: TGTGCCAGCAGCGACGGACAGGGCGACTATGGCTACACCTTC. Translating it yields CASSDGQGDYGYTF.

The chain couples TRBV14 to TRBJ1-6; D unclear. The CDR3 is 15 residues long. V dropped 4 bases and J dropped 7 bases, with 14 bases sitting between them. Germline CDR1 is SGHDN and CDR2 is FVKESK. For the CDR3, the DNA is TGTGCCAGCAGCCTTCCGGTAGAACAGAATTCACCCCTCCACTTT. Its translation is CASSLPVEQNSPLHF.

This chain links TRBV7-8 with TRBJ1-5; D call uncertain. Germline CDR1 reads SGHVS; CDR2 reads FQNEAQ. V was pared by 4 bases and J by 4 bases, with 8 bases between. This CDR3 region has 13 residues. CDR3 DNA sequence: TGTGCCAGCAGCTACGCGGCAAATCAGCCCCAGCATTTT. Translation gives CASSYAANQPQHF.

The chain couples TRBV18 to TRBJ1-3; TRBD1 might be the D (5 bases). Germline V lookup: CDR1 KGHSH, CDR2 LQKENI. The CDR3 extends over 16 amino acids. V was trimmed by 3 bases and J by 4 bases, leaving 16 bases between them. CDR3 protein: CASSPQEGTIGNTIYF. Here the CDR3 DNA reads TGTGCCAGCTCACCTCAAGAGGGGACTATCGGAAACACCATATATTTT.

This chain joins TRBV7-2 and TRBJ2-1; a weak D match, TRBD2 (6 bases). This CDR3 has 15 residues. Germline V lookup: CDR1 SGHTA, CDR2 FQGNSA. Trimming took 2 bases from V and 7 from J, leaving 15 bases between them. In nucleotides, the CDR3 is TGTGCCAGCAGCTTATACATAGGGGAGGTAAATGAGCAGTTCTTC. It encodes CASSLYIGEVNEQFF.

This rearrangement joins TRBV30 to TRBJ1-5; D uncertain. V lost 2 bases to trimming and J lost 7 bases, with 9 bases between them. Germline values: CDR1 GTSNPN, CDR2 SVGIG (reference sequence). The CDR3 runs to 12 residues. The CDR3 spells CAWSSYGQPQHF. The CDR3 nucleotides are TGTGCCTGGAGTTCTTATGGCCAGCCCCAGCATTTT. The whole variable domain, filled in from reference TRBV30 and TRBJ1-5, reads SQTIHQWPATLVQPVGSPLSLECTVEGTSNPNLYWYRQAAGRGLQLLFYSVGIGQISSEVPQNLSASRPQDRQFILSSKKLLLSDSGFYLCAWSSYGQPQHFGDGTRLSIL.